The 17 T cell receptor beta chains listed next were all sequenced from one sample in a study of blood T cell repertoires in COVID-19 (dated by TCRdb to about 2020). The method was the immunoSEQ multiplex PCR assay. TCRdb provides this immuneACCESS table in a form limited to in-frame rearrangements. Some clones are lacking; in checked studies, under half of them reflect an unresolved V gene, and why the rest are absent is not known. This sample holds approximately 120,000 clones; just under 85% were observed only once. Around 13% of the sample is held by the ten biggest clonotypes. The specimen was peripheral blood. These TCRs come from a human donor in a cohort sampled during active COVID-19.

This clone showed up just once. The chain joins TRBV6-5 to TRBJ1-5; 9 bases line up with TRBD1. Germline trimming cut 5 bases from V and 1 base from J; bases unmatched to any gene: 3. In germline, CDR1 is MNHEY, CDR2 SVGAGI. There are 15 residues in the CDR3. The CDR3 bases are TGTGCCAGCAGTCCGGACAGGGGAAGCAATCAGCCCCAGCATTTT. Its translation: CASSPDRGSNQPQHF.

The V gene is TRBV15, the J gene TRBJ1-5, with D possibly being TRBD1 (5 bases). The CDR3 is 17 residues long. Germline assignment: CDR1 LNHNV and CDR2 YYDKDF (reference sequence). V lost 5 bases, J lost 0 bases, and 17 bases lay in between. The DNA of the CDR3 is TGTGCCACCAGCGGCATACAGGCATACTATAGCAATCAGCCCCAGCATTTT. Translated: CATSGIQAYYSNQPQHF. Full variable domain (remainder filled in from reference TRBV15 and TRBJ1-5): DAMVIQNPRYQVTQFGKPVTLSCSQTLNHNVMYWYQQKSSQAPKLLFHYYDKDFNNEADTPDNFQSRRPNTSFCFLDIRSPGLGDTAMYLCATSGIQAYYSNQPQHFGDGTRLSIL.

In DNA form, the CDR3 reads TGTGCCAGCGGGTTAAGAACAGGGGGCGGCTACACCTTC. Translated: CASGLRTGGGYTF. J is TRBJ1-2 and V is TRBV6-5, with 9 bases that match TRBD1. The J segment lost 8 bases and the V segment lost 8 bases, leaving 9 bases of the junction unmatched. CDR1 is MNHEY, CDR2 SVGAGI, per germline. The CDR3 runs to 13 residues.

Comments on this clone: The same CDR3 can be traced to other DNA sequences in this sample. The V and J genes are TRBV6-5 and TRBJ1-2, with a weak D call TRBD1 (6 bases). Germline-derived CDR1 and CDR2 are MNHEY and SVGAGI. CDR3 size: 13 residues. V lost 5 bases and J 2 bases, leaving 9 bases between the germline ends. The CDR3 region is CASSRTENYGYTF. CDR3 in DNA: TGTGCCAGCAGTCGGACAGAAAACTATGGCTACACCTTC.

The chain uses TRBV10-3 and TRBJ2-7, with D perhaps matching TRBD1 (6 bases). The CDR3 has 11 amino acids. Germline values: CDR1 ENHRY, CDR2 SYGVKD. V lost 10 bases, J lost 4 bases, and 11 bases lay in between. CDR3 nucleotide sequence: TGTGCCAGCCAGGGGTTGTACGAGCAGTACTTC. Encoded protein: CASQGLYEQYF.

The chain joins TRBV5-6 to TRBJ1-1; no definite D call. The germline V gene has CDR1 SGHDT and CDR2 YYEEEE. The CDR3 length is 15 residues. Trimming stripped 1 base from V and 1 base from J, with 11 bases between. This chain's CDR3 is CASSLPGRTNTEAFF. The CDR3 DNA reads TGTGCCAGCAGCTTGCCAGGCCGAACGAACACTGAAGCTTTCTTT.

The rearrangement links TRBV11-2 to TRBJ2-1; D is undetermined. The length of the CDR3 is 13 residues. Germline CDR1 SGHAT, CDR2 FQNNGV. Trimming pared 1 base from V and 4 bases from J, leaving 5 bases between. The CDR3 loop is CASSLAVYNEQFF. The CDR3 DNA follows: TGTGCCAGCAGCTTAGCGGTATACAATGAGCAGTTCTTC.

This clone was detected only once. The chain employs TRBV4-1 and TRBJ2-7, with 10 bases fitting TRBD2. The V segment lost 4 bases and the J segment 2 bases; nucleotides outside the gene matches: 8. Germline V gives CDR1 MGHRA, CDR2 YSYEKL. The CDR3 spans 16 residues. Here the CDR3 DNA reads TGCGCCAGCAGCCGAGAGATAGCGGGGGGAACCTACGAGCAGTACTTC. Protein sequence: CASSREIAGGTYEQYF.

The chain employs TRBV6-5 and TRBJ2-3; a possible D gene is TRBD2 (5 bases). Deletions cut 8 bases from V and 8 bases from J, with 14 bases between. The CDR3 covers 12 residues. In germline, CDR1 is MNHEY, CDR2 SVGAGI. This CDR3 reads CASGLAPSTQYF. For the CDR3, the DNA is TGTGCCAGCGGTCTAGCCCCGTCTACGCAGTATTTT.

The chain has TRBV19 and TRBJ2-7; 7 bases fit TRBD1. Germline CDR1 reads LNHDA; CDR2 reads SQIVND (reference sequence). Trimming took 3 bases from V and 9 from J; bases not matched to a gene: 2. The CDR3 has 11 amino acids. In DNA form, the CDR3 reads TGTGCCAGTAGTATCCGGGACAGGCAGTACTTC. Translated: CASSIRDRQYF.

This clone was observed a single time. The V call is TRBV19, the J call TRBJ2-5, with D perhaps matching TRBD1 (6 bases). The CDR3 sequence is 16 residues long. Germline V gene sequence: CDR1 LNHDA, CDR2 SQIVND (reference sequence). V was pared by 3 bases and J by 3 bases, with 17 bases between. The CDR3 coding sequence is TGTGCCAGTAGTATCGAAGGGCAGGGGATCGAAGAGACCCAGTACTTC. Amino acids: CASSIEGQGIEETQYF.

The V gene is TRBV6-6, the J gene TRBJ2-7; 8 positions agree with TRBD2. CDR3 length: 16 residues. The germline V gene has CDR1 MNHNY and CDR2 SVGAGI (reference sequence). V dropped 0 bases and J dropped 1; count of bases not matched to a gene: 5. The CDR3 DNA reads as TGTGCCAGCAGTTACTCGTCACTAGCGGATTCCTACGAGCAGTACTTC. It specifies CASSYSSLADSYEQYF.

The rearrangement joins TRBV11-2 to TRBJ2-1, with 7 bases that match TRBD2. V shed 3 bases and J 7 bases; nucleotides not matched to a gene: 12. Germline values: CDR1 SGHAT, CDR2 FQNNGV. The CDR3 length is 16 residues. This CDR3 is CASSLDTRGSRNEQFF. The CDR3 DNA reads TGTGCCAGCAGCTTGGACACGCGGGGGAGCCGTAATGAGCAGTTCTTC. Full variable domain (outside the CDR3, taken from reference TRBV11-2 and TRBJ2-1): EAGVAQSPRYKIIEKRQSVAFWCNPISGHATLYWYQQILGQGPKLLIQFQNNGVVDDSQLPKDRFSAERLKGVDSTLKIQPAKLEDSAVYLCASSLDTRGSRNEQFFGPGTRLTVL.

The J gene is TRBJ2-3, the V gene TRBV5-1, with TRBD2 identical over 8 bases. The CDR3 contains 16 residues. Per germline, CDR1 SGHRS and CDR2 YFSETQ. Trimming removed 1 base from V and 6 bases from J; junction bases left unmatched: 10. The CDR3 loop reads CASSLSDGGAGDTQYF. DNA of the CDR3: TGCGCCAGCAGCTTGTCTGACGGGGGGGCCGGGGATACGCAGTATTTT.

The CDR3 is CASSLDFTDTQYF. The CDR3 nucleotides are TGTGCCAGCAGCTTGGACTTTACAGATACGCAGTATTTT. This chain links TRBV7-3 with TRBJ2-3; D is possibly TRBD2 (5 bases). Germline V lookup: CDR1 SGHTA, CDR2 FQGTGA. The CDR3 sequence is 13 residues long. Trimming shortened V by 3 bases and J by 3 bases, and 7 bases separated the two germline ends.

The chain links TRBV9 to TRBJ2-7; D gene unclear. V shed 3 bases and J shed 0 bases, with 10 bases lying between them. CDR3 size: 14 residues. The germline CDR1 and CDR2 sequences are SGDLS and YYNGEE. As DNA, the CDR3 is TGTGCCAGCAGCGGCCGCGAGAGCTCCTACGAGCAGTACTTC. The encoded protein is CASSGRESSYEQYF.

The rearrangement links TRBV19 to TRBJ2-6, with D possibly being TRBD2 (5 bases). Trimming shortened V by 3 bases and J by 1 base, and 7 bases separated the two germline ends. The CDR3 spans 15 residues. Germline CDR1 LNHDA, CDR2 SQIVND (reference sequence). CDR3 bases: TGTGCCAGTAGTATTCCGGGATCTGGGGCCAACGTCCTGACTTTC. This sequence encodes CASSIPGSGANVLTF.